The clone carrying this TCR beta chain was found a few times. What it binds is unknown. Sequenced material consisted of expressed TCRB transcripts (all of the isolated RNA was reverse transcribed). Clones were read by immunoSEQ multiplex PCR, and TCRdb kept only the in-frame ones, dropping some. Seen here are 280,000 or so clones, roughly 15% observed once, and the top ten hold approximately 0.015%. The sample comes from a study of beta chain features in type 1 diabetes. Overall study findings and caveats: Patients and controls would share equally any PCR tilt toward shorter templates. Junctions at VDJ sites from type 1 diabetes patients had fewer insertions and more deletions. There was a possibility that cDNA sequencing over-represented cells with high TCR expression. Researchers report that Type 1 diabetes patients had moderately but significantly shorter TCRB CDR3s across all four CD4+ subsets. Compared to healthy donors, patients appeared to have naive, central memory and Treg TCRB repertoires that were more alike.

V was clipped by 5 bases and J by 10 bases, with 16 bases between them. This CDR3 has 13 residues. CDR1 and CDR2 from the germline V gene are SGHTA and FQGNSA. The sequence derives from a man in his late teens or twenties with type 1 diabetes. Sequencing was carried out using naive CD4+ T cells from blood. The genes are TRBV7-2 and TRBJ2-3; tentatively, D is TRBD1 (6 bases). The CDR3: CASSTQGPSSQYF. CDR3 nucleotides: TGTGCCAGCAGCACACAGGGTCCCTCTTCGCAGTATTTT.